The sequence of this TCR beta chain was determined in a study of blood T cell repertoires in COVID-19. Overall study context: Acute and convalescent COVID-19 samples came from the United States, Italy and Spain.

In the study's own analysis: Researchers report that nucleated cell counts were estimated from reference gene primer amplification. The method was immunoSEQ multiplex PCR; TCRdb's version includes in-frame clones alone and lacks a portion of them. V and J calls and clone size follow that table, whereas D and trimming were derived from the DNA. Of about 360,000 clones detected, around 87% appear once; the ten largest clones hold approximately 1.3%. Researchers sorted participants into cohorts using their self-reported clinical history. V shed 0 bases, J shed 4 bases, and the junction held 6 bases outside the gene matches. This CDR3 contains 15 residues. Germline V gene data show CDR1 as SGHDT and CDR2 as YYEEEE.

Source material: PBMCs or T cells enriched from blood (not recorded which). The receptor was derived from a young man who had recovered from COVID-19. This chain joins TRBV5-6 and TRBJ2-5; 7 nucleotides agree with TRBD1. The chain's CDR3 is CASSLGLGGLETQYF. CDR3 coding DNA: TGTGCCAGCAGCTTGGGGTTAGGGGGCTTAGAGACCCAGTACTTC.